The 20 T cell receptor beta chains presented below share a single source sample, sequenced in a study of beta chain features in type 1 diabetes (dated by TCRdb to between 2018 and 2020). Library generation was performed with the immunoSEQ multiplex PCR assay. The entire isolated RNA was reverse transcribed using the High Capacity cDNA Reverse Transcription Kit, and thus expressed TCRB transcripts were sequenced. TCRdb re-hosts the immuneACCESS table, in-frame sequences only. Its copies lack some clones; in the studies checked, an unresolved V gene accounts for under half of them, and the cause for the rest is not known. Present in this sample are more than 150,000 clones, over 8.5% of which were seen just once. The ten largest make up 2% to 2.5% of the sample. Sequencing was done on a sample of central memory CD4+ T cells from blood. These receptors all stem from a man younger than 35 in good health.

The CDR3 loop reads CATSRDSNRVAEQYF. The CDR3 coding sequence is TGTGCCACCAGCAGAGATAGTAACAGGGTGGCCGAGCAGTACTTC. This sequence joins TRBV15 and TRBJ2-7; tentatively, D is TRBD1 (6 bases). The CDR3 loop spans 15 amino acids. Per germline, CDR1 LNHNV and CDR2 YYDKDF (reference sequence). V was cut by 0 bases and J by 6 bases, with 15 bases left in between.

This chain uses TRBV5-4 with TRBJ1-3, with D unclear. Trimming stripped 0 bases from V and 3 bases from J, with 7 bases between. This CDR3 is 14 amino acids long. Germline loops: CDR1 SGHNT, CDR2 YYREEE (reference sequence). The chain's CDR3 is CASSLDGVGNTIYF. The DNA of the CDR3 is TGTGCCAGCAGCTTGGACGGGGTTGGAAACACCATATATTTT.

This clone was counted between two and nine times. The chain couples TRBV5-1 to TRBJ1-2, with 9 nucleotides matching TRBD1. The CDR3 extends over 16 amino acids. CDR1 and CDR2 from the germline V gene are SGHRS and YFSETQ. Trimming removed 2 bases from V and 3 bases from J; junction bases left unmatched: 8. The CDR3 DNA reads TGCGCCAGCAGCTTAGAGAACAGGGGGCAAGACTATGGCTACACCTTC. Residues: CASSLENRGQDYGYTF.

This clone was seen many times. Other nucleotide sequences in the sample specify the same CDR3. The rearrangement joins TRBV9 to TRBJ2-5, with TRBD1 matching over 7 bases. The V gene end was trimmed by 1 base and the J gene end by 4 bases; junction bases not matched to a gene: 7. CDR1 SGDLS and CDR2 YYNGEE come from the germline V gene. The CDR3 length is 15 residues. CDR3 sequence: CASSVNRGDGETQYF. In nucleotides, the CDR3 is TGTGCCAGCAGCGTAAACAGGGGTGATGGAGAGACCCAGTACTTC.

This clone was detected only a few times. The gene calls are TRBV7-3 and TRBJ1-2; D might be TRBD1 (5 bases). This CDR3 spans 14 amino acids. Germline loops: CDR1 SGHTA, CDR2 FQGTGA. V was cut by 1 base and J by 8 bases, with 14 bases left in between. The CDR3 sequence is CASSLKGAVGGYTF. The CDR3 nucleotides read TGTGCCAGCAGCTTAAAAGGGGCAGTAGGCGGCTACACCTTC.

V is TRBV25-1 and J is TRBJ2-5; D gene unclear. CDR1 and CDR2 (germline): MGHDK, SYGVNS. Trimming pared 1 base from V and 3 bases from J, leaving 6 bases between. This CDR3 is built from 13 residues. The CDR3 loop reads CASSELGKETQYF. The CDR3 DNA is TGTGCCAGCAGTGAATTGGGGAAAGAGACCCAGTACTTC.

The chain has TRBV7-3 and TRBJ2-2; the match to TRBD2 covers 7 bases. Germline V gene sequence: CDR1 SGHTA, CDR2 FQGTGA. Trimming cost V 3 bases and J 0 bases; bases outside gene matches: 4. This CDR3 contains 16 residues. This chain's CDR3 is CASSLKAGTNTGELFF. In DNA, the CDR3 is TGTGCCAGCAGCTTGAAAGCGGGGACGAACACCGGGGAGCTGTTTTTT.

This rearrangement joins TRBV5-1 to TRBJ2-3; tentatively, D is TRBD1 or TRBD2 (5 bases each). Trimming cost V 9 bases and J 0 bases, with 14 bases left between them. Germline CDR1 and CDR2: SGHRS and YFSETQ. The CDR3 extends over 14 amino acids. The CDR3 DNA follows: TGCGCCACTAAGGGGAGTGACAGCACAGATACGCAGTATTTT. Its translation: CATKGSDSTDTQYF.

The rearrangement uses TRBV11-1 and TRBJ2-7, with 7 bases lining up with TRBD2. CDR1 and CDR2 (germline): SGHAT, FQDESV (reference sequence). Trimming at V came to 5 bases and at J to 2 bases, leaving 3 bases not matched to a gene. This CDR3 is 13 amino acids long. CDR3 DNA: TGTGCCAGCAGCCGCGGGAGCCCCTACGAGCAGTACTTC. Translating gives CASSRGSPYEQYF.

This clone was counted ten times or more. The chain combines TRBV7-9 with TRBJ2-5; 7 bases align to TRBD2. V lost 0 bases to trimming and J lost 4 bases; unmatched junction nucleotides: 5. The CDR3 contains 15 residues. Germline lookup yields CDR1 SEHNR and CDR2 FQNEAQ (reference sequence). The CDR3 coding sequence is TGTGCCAGCAGCTTAGCGATAGGGAGGGGAGAGACCCAGTACTTC. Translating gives CASSLAIGRGETQYF.

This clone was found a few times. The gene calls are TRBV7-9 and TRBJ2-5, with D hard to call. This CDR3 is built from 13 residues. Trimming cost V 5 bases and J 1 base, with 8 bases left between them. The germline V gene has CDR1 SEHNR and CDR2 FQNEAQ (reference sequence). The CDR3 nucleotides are TGTGCCAGCAGCCTCAGGATCCAAGAGACCCAGTACTTC. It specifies CASSLRIQETQYF.

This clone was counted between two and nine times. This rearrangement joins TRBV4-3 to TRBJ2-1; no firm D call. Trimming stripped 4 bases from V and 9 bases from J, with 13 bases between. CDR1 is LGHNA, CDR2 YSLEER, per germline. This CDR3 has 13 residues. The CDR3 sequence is CASSLEKGGEQFF. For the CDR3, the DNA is TGCGCCAGCAGCCTAGAAAAGGGCGGTGAGCAGTTCTTC.

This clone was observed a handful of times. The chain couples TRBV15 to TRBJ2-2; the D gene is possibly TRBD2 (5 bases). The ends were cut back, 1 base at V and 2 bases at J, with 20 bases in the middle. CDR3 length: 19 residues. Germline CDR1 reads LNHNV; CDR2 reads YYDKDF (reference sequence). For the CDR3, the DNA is TGTGCCACCAGCAGAGGGAGGACGTGGCAGTTCCTCAACACCGGGGAGCTGTTTTTT. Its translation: CATSRGRTWQFLNTGELFF.

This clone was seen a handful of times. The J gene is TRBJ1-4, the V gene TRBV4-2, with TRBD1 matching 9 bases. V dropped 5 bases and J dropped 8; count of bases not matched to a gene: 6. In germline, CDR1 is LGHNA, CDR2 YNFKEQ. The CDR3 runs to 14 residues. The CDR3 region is CASSTGQGKEKLFF. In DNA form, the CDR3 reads TGTGCCAGCAGCACGGGACAGGGAAAAGAAAAACTGTTTTTT.

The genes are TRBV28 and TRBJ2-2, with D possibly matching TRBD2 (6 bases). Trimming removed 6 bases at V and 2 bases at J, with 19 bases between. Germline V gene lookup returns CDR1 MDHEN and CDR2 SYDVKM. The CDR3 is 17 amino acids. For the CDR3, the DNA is TGTGCCAGCAGGAAAGGAGGGTTTACCCAAAACACCGGGGAGCTGTTTTTT. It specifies CASRKGGFTQNTGELFF. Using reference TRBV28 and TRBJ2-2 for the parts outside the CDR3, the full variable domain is DVKVTQSSRYLVKRTGEKVFLECVQDMDHENMFWYRQDPGLGLRLIYFSYDVKMKEKGDIPEGYSVSREKKERFSLILESASTNQTSMYLCASRKGGFTQNTGELFFGEGSRLTVL.

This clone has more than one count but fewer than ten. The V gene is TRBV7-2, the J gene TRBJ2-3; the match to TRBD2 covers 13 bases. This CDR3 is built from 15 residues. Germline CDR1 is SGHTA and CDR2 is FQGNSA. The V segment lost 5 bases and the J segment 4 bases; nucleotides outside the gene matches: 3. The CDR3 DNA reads TGTGCCAGCAGCACTAGCGGGAGGGCCTCAGATACGCAGTATTTT. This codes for CASSTSGRASDTQYF.

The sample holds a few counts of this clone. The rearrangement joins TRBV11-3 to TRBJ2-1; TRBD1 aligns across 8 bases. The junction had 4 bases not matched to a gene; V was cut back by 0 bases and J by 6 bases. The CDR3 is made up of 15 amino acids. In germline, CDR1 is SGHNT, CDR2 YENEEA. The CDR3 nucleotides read TGTGCCAGCAGCTTAGAAGGACAGGGCCCCAATGAGCAGTTCTTC. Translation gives CASSLEGQGPNEQFF.

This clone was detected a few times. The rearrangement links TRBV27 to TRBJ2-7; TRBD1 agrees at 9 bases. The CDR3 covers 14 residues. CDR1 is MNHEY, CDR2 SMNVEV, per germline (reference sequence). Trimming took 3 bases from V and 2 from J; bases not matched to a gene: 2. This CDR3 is CASSLGTGPYEQYF. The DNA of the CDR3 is TGTGCCAGCAGTTTGGGGACAGGGCCCTACGAGCAGTACTTC.

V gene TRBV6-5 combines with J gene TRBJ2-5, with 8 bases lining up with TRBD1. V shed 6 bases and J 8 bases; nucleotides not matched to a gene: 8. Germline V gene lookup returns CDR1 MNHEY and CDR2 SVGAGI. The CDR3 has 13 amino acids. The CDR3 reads CASSKTGESTQYF. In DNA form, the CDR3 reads TGTGCCAGCAGCAAGACAGGGGAGAGCACCCAGTACTTC.

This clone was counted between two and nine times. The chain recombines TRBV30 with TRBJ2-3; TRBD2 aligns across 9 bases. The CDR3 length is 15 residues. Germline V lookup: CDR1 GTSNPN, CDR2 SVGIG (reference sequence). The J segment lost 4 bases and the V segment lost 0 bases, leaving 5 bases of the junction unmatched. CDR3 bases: TGTGCCTGGAGTGTAGGGACTAGCTCCCCAGATACGCAGTATTTT. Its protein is CAWSVGTSSPDTQYF. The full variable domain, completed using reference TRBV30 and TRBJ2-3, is SQTIHQWPATLVQPVGSPLSLECTVEGTSNPNLYWYRQAAGRGLQLLFYSVGIGQISSEVPQNLSASRPQDRQFILSSKKLLLSDSGFYLCAWSVGTSSPDTQYFGPGTRLTVL.